The 15 T cell receptor beta chains presented below share a single source sample, sequenced in a study of STAT3 mutations in large granular lymphocyte leukemia. Overall study findings and caveats: In T-cell large granular lymphocyte leukemia, about half of patients showed multiple immunodominant subclonotypes.

No antigen is known for these receptors. Measured with immunoSEQ multiplex PCR; TCRdb has only the in-frame clones, and not every one. The table includes about 8,600 clones, 85% to 90% detected once. Material: peripheral blood mononuclear cells. The receptors were sampled from a man older than 75 with T-cell large granular lymphocyte leukemia. Some clones in this sample may be carry-over from other donors' samples.

The V and J genes are TRBV19 and TRBJ1-2, with D hard to call. Germline values: CDR1 LNHDA, CDR2 SQIVND (reference sequence). Between the trimmed V and J ends, which lost 8 bases and 5 bases, there was a span of 12 bases. The CDR3 runs to 12 residues. The CDR3 DNA reads TGTGCCAGTCTTTACACTTGGTATGGCTACACCTTC. It specifies CASLYTWYGYTF.

The chain recombines TRBV5-6 with TRBJ2-7; the match to TRBD1 covers 9 bases. Germline-derived CDR1 and CDR2 are SGHDT and YYEEEE. V dropped 1 base and J dropped 5; count of bases not matched to a gene: 7. CDR3 length: 15 amino acids. For the CDR3, the DNA is TGTGCCAGCAGCTTGTTTGGGACAGGGCGTCACGAGCAGTACTTC. Translation gives CASSLFGTGRHEQYF.

The chain joins TRBV5-1 to TRBJ2-2, with TRBD1 identical over 12 bases. V dropped 4 bases and J dropped 8; count of bases not matched to a gene: 9. The germline gives CDR1 SGHRS, CDR2 YFSETQ. CDR3 size: 16 residues. The CDR3 is CASSPPGTGGSGELFF. The CDR3, as DNA: TGCGCCAGCAGCCCCCCCGGGACAGGGGGCTCGGGGGAGCTGTTTTTT.

The V and J genes are TRBV25-1 and TRBJ2-5, with D hard to call. Trimming removed 3 bases at V and 2 bases at J, with 7 bases between. Germline assignment: CDR1 MGHDK and CDR2 SYGVNS. The CDR3 length is 13 residues. The CDR3 spells CASSDWRQETQYF. The CDR3 bases are TGTGCCAGCAGTGATTGGCGGCAAGAGACCCAGTACTTC. Looking up the rest from reference TRBV25-1 and TRBJ2-5 gives the full variable domain: EADIYQTPRYLVIGTGKKITLECSQTMGHDKMYWYQQDPGMELHLIHYSYGVNSTEKGDLSSESTVSRIRTEHFPLTLESARPSHTSQYLCASSDWRQETQYFGPGTRLLVL.

The J gene is TRBJ2-2, the V gene TRBV4-3; maybe TRBD2 (5 bases). Germline V gene sequence: CDR1 LGHNA, CDR2 YSLEER. The CDR3 sequence is 14 residues long. Deletions cut 0 bases from V and 7 bases from J, with 9 bases between. CDR3 nucleotides: TGCGCCAGCAGCCAAGATAGAGCGGTCGGGGAGCTGTTTTTT. It translates to CASSQDRAVGELFF.

The chain is built from TRBV18 and TRBJ2-1, with TRBD1 as a possible D gene (5 bases). This CDR3 has 15 amino acids. The germline V gene has CDR1 KGHSH and CDR2 LQKENI. Trimming shortened V by 1 base and J by 7 bases, and 14 bases separated the two germline ends. The DNA for the CDR3 is TGTGCCAGCTCACCACAGGAGCCTAAGGGGAATGAGCAGTTCTTC. It encodes CASSPQEPKGNEQFF.

The chain employs TRBV11-3 and TRBJ2-5, with a weak D call TRBD1 (6 bases). The V end lost 1 base, the J end lost 2 bases, and 11 bases lay between the germline ends. The CDR3 has 15 residues. Germline V gene data show CDR1 as SGHNT and CDR2 as YENEEA. DNA for the CDR3: TGTGCCAGCAGCTTAGGACAGGCGACACAAGAGACCCAGTACTTC. This encodes CASSLGQATQETQYF.

This chain joins TRBV5-8 and TRBJ2-1; D is unclear. This CDR3 spans 16 amino acids. The germline V gene has CDR1 SGHTS and CDR2 YDEGEE. V was clipped by 0 bases and J by 0 bases, with 10 bases between them. The CDR3 is CASSLAGSSSYNEQFF. CDR3 sequence (DNA): TGTGCCAGCAGCTTGGCAGGTAGCTCCTCCTACAATGAGCAGTTCTTC.

CDR3 residues: CASSDGQGALGYTF. The CDR3 coding sequence is TGCGCCAGCAGCGACGGACAGGGGGCGCTTGGCTACACCTTC. The chain combines TRBV5-1 with TRBJ1-2; 11 bases are shared with TRBD1. The V and J ends lost 4 bases and 7 bases, in that order; junction bases with no gene match: 6. Germline-derived CDR1 and CDR2 are SGHRS and YFSETQ. There are 14 residues in the CDR3.

The chain recombines TRBV7-2 with TRBJ1-4; D is unclear. Germline values: CDR1 SGHTA, CDR2 FQGNSA. This CDR3 is built from 15 residues. V gave up 7 bases and J gave up 5 bases, with 17 bases separating them. CDR3 residues: CASTGEVLANEKLFF. CDR3 sequence (DNA): TGTGCCAGCACTGGGGAAGTTTTGGCAAATGAAAAACTGTTTTTT.

V gene TRBV4-2 combines with J gene TRBJ2-3; TRBD2 matches at 11 bases. Per the germline V gene, CDR1 is LGHNA and CDR2 is YNFKEQ. Unmatched junction bases numbered 4, after V lost 6 bases and J lost 2 bases. The CDR3 covers 15 residues. The CDR3, as DNA: TGTGCCAGCAGGACTAGCGGGGCTATCACAGATACGCAGTATTTT. This codes for CASRTSGAITDTQYF.

The chain employs TRBV7-3 and TRBJ2-2; D uncertain. Per germline, CDR1 SGHTA and CDR2 FQGTGA. The CDR3 loop spans 14 amino acids. The V and J ends lost 4 bases and 4 bases respectively, with 10 bases between them. For the CDR3, the DNA is TGTGCCAGCAGCTCCCTAGGTAGCACCGGGGAGCTGTTTTTT. As protein: CASSSLGSTGELFF.

The gene calls are TRBV28 and TRBJ1-2; possibly TRBD1 for D (5 bases). Between the trimmed V and J ends, which lost 10 bases and 6 bases, there was a span of 12 bases. The CDR3 is 11 residues long. Germline V gene lookup returns CDR1 MDHEN and CDR2 SYDVKM. The CDR3 sequence is CAMGDWNGYTF. The CDR3 DNA sequence: TGTGCCATGGGGGATTGGAATGGCTACACCTTC.

The chain combines TRBV18 with TRBJ1-1; no firm D call. The CDR3 extends over 13 amino acids. The V gene lost 6 bases and the J gene lost 4 bases, with 12 bases spanning the gap. Per the germline V gene, CDR1 is KGHSH and CDR2 is LQKENI. The CDR3 loop is CASSHRAPTEAFF. The CDR3, as DNA: TGTGCCAGCTCTCATCGAGCGCCCACTGAAGCTTTCTTT. The full variable domain, completed using reference TRBV18 and TRBJ1-1, is NAGVMQNPRHLVRRRGQEARLRCSPMKGHSHVYWYRQLPEEGLKFMVYLQKENIIDESGMPKERFSAEFPKEGPSILRIQQVVRGDSAAYFCASSHRAPTEAFFGQGTRLTVV.

The J gene is TRBJ2-3, the V gene TRBV30; weak D call: TRBD2 (6 bases). CDR3 length: 12 amino acids. Germline values: CDR1 GTSNPN, CDR2 SVGIG (reference sequence). With 6 bases removed from V and 4 bases from J, the gap between germline ends came to 11 bases. The CDR3 region is CACSWGADTQYF. CDR3 in DNA: TGTGCCTGCTCTTGGGGGGCAGATACGCAGTATTTT.